Listed below are T cell receptor beta chains from one sample, sequenced in a study of T cells after yellow fever vaccination. TCRdb reprocessed the 5' RACE reads with MiXCR, giving one entry per CDR3 protein. The table has hundreds of thousands of distinct CDR3 sequences, around 4% seen once; the top ten hold about a quarter. The source material was PBMCs, sampled on the day of the yellow fever booster vaccination. The receptors shown here come from a man younger than 35 who received the YFV17D yellow fever vaccine. Both conserved end residues are part of each CDR3. The D gene is left open where the match is weak. Clone size is given for some rows only: seen once, a few or many times, or a class if the clone is expanded.

CDR3nt,CDR3aa,v_gene,len,j_gene,d_gene,abundance
TGCAGTGCTAGCAGGAACACTGAAGCTTTCTTT,CSASRNTEAFF,TRBV20-1,11,TRBJ1-1,.,many
TGCGCCAGCAGCCAAGAAGGGTGGGCCGGCACAGTATCCCAGTACTTC,CASSQEGWAGTVSQYF,TRBV4-1,16,TRBJ2-5,.,many
TGTGCCAGCAGCTTAATAATGGCAGATACGCAGTATTTT,CASSLIMADTQYF,TRBV7-9,13,TRBJ2-3,.,many
TGTGCCAGCACCCTGACGGGAGGGACGTACAATGAGCAGTTCTTC,CASTLTGGTYNEQFF,TRBV7-8,15,TRBJ2-1,TRBD2,.
TGCGCCAGCAGCCAAGACCCCATGGGCAATCAGCCCCAGCATTTT,CASSQDPMGNQPQHF,TRBV4-1,15,TRBJ1-5,.,few
TGCGCCAGCAGCCTGACAGGGGTGGATCAGCCCCAGCATTTT,CASSLTGVDQPQHF,TRBV5-1,14,TRBJ1-5,TRBD1,.
TGCAGTGCTCCGAGCCGGGGGGGTGAGACCCAGTACTTC,CSAPSRGGETQYF,TRBV20-1,13,TRBJ2-5,TRBD2,many
TGTGCCAGCAAGCGAGCGGGAGAAGCTGGAAACACCATATATTTT,CASKRAGEAGNTIYF,TRBV6-2/TRBV6-3,15,TRBJ1-3,.,many
TGTGCCATCAGTGAGTGGGTCAGGGATGGCTACACCTTC,CAISEWVRDGYTF,TRBV10-3,13,TRBJ1-2,.,many
TGCGCCAGCAGCCACACAGGACGCACAGATACGCAGTATTTT,CASSHTGRTDTQYF,TRBV4-1,14,TRBJ2-3,.,many
TGCGCCAGCAGAGGCTTCTTGATTGCTACAACGGGCTACACCTTC,CASRGFLIATTGYTF,TRBV4-1,15,TRBJ1-2,.,many
TGCAGCGCCCGCGAGGGAGAGACCCAGTACTTC,CSAREGETQYF,TRBV29-1,11,TRBJ2-5,.,many
TGTGCCAGCAGCTTAGGGGTTACAGGGGACTCGTCACCCCTCCACTTT,CASSLGVTGDSSPLHF,TRBV7-2,16,TRBJ1-6,TRBD1,few
TGTGCCAGCAGCTTACGTCGATCTACCGGGGAGCTGTTTTTT,CASSLRRSTGELFF,TRBV7-2,14,TRBJ2-2,.,many
TGTGCCAGTAGTATAGGGACAGGGGCCACCTACGAGCAGTACTTC,CASSIGTGATYEQYF,TRBV19,15,TRBJ2-7,TRBD1,few
TGTGCCAGCAGCTTAGAGGCAGGGAATCGCTGGGCTTTCTTT,CASSLEAGNRWAFF,TRBV7-2,14,TRBJ1-1,.,many
TGTGCCAGCAGGGAGACAGGGGGGAACACTGAAGCTTTCTTT,CASRETGGNTEAFF,TRBV12-3/TRBV12-4,14,TRBJ1-1,TRBD1,few
TGCGCCAGCAGCTTGGCTGACTTTAGCGGGGGCCCAGATACGCAGTATTTT,CASSLADFSGGPDTQYF,TRBV5-1,17,TRBJ2-3,TRBD2,.
TGTGCCAGCAGCCAAGGGGGGCAGGGGGACCAGCCCCAGCATTTT,CASSQGGQGDQPQHF,TRBV3-1,15,TRBJ1-5,TRBD1,.
TGTGCCACCAGTGAGGGACAGGGGGGGAGCAATCAGCCCCAGCATTTT,CATSEGQGGSNQPQHF,TRBV24-1,16,TRBJ1-5,TRBD1,.
TGTGCCTGGAGTTTTGACGGTACCTACGAGCAGTACTTC,CAWSFDGTYEQYF,TRBV30,13,TRBJ2-7,.,many
TGTGCCAGCAGCTGGACGGACGGAGGAACAGAGACCCAGTACTTC,CASSWTDGGTETQYF,TRBV5-4,15,TRBJ2-5,.,few
TGTGCCAGCGCGGGACACCGAGACAATGAGCAGTTCTTC,CASAGHRDNEQFF,TRBV6-6,13,TRBJ2-1,.,few
TGTGCCAGCAGGATCCGGGGCACAGATACGCAGTATTTT,CASRIRGTDTQYF,TRBV27,13,TRBJ2-3,.,few
TGCGCCAGCAGCCAAGATCGGAGCACTGAAGCTTTCTTT,CASSQDRSTEAFF,TRBV4-1,13,TRBJ1-1,.,many
TGTGCCATCGCATCCGGGCAGAATTTGTACGAGCAGTACTTC,CAIASGQNLYEQYF,TRBV10-3,14,TRBJ2-7,.,.
TGCAGCGTACCGGGACTGCCATCAGATGGGCAGTTCTTC,CSVPGLPSDGQFF,TRBV29-1,13,TRBJ2-1,.,many
TGCAGTGCTACCCCCGTCCTAGCGGGGGGCCTCAATGAGCAGTTCTTC,CSATPVLAGGLNEQFF,TRBV20-1,16,TRBJ2-1,TRBD2,many
TGCAGTGCTAGAGAACCCCCTAGCGGGGTTAGCACAGATACGCAGTATTTT,CSAREPPSGVSTDTQYF,TRBV20-1,17,TRBJ2-3,TRBD2,many
TGCAGTGCTATGGAGACCTATAATTCACCCCTCCACTTT,CSAMETYNSPLHF,TRBV20-1,13,TRBJ1-6,.,.
TGTGCCAGCAGCAGGACAGGGGCAGGCTACGAGCAGTACTTC,CASSRTGAGYEQYF,TRBV6-5,14,TRBJ2-7,TRBD1,many
TGCGCCAGCAGCCAAGTCGGGTTGAGCACAGATACGCAGTATTTT,CASSQVGLSTDTQYF,TRBV4-3,15,TRBJ2-3,.,many